The 23 T cell receptor beta chains listed next were all sequenced from one sample in a study of long-term antiretroviral therapy in people with HIV. Samples were assayed with immunoSEQ v3.0 at survey level. Using immunoSEQ multiplex PCR, the repertoire was profiled, and TCRdb retains in-frame clones only, with some absent. The sample yields under 25,000 clones, around 84% seen once. Source: unsorted PBMCs, taken 1.3 years after starting antiretroviral therapy. The receptor set was obtained from a man between 60 and 75 years old with HIV.

This clone has a single count. This chain uses TRBV6-1 with TRBJ2-6; no reliable D call. Looked up from germline, CDR1 is MNHNS and CDR2 is SASEGT. There are 15 residues in the CDR3. The germline V and J ends were trimmed by 3 bases and 0 bases, with 6 bases remaining between them. The CDR3 sequence: CASSDGNSGANVLTF. In DNA, the CDR3 is TGTGCCAGCAGTGACGGAAACTCTGGGGCCAACGTCCTGACTTTC.

This clone is a singleton in its sample. The chain couples TRBV4-2 to TRBJ1-4; tentative D call: TRBD1 (5 bases). CDR3 length: 13 amino acids. Trimming took 4 bases from V and 12 from J, leaving 15 bases between them. Per the germline V gene, CDR1 is LGHNA and CDR2 is YNFKEQ. The CDR3 region is CASSPWGSAELFF. The DNA for the CDR3 is TGTGCCAGCAGCCCCTGGGGGTCGGCGGAACTGTTTTTT.

The V call is TRBV10-1, the J call TRBJ1-6, with TRBD1 matching 11 bases. Germline V gives CDR1 WNHNN, CDR2 SYGVQD (reference sequence). This CDR3 has 15 residues. J was trimmed by 6 bases and V by 2 bases; bases with no gene match: 0. The CDR3 protein is CASSEGTGGNSPLHF. The CDR3 DNA is TGCGCCAGCAGTGAGGGGACAGGGGGTAATTCACCCCTCCACTTT.

This clone came up once. The CDR3 sequence: CSSIRISDTQYF. CDR3 nucleotides: TGCAGCTCAATCCGCATTTCGGATACGCAGTATTTT. This chain uses TRBV29-1 with TRBJ2-3; D ambiguous. The germline V gene has CDR1 SQVTM and CDR2 ANQGSEA. The V and J ends lost 8 bases and 6 bases respectively, with 15 bases between them. CDR3 size: 12 residues.

This chain connects TRBV30 to TRBJ1-1; D is possibly TRBD1 (5 bases). The V gene lost 4 bases and the J gene lost 1 base, with 16 bases spanning the gap. The CDR3 extends over 15 amino acids. CDR1 and CDR2 (germline): GTSNPN, SVGIG (reference sequence). The CDR3 bases are TGTGCCTGGACCGTTCGGGGGAAGGGGAACACTGAAGCTTTCTTT. This gives the protein CAWTVRGKGNTEAFF.

The V gene is TRBV5-1, the J gene TRBJ2-7; tentatively, D is TRBD1 (6 bases). V shed 3 bases and J shed 3 bases, with 10 bases lying between them. This CDR3 region has 13 residues. Germline V gene sequence: CDR1 SGHRS, CDR2 YFSETQ. CDR3 sequence (DNA): TGCGCCAGCAGCTCACAGGGCGGCTACGAGCAGTACTTC. The encoded protein is CASSSQGGYEQYF.

The chain combines TRBV28 with TRBJ1-2; 9 nucleotides agree with TRBD1. Trimming took 2 bases from V and 8 from J; bases not matched to a gene: 9. Germline CDR1 and CDR2: MDHEN and SYDVKM. CDR3 length: 15 amino acids. The DNA of the CDR3 is TGTGCCAGCAGTTTACCAACGCAAACAGGGGGCGGCTACACCTTC. Amino acids: CASSLPTQTGGGYTF.

V and J are TRBV25-1 and TRBJ2-2; 7 bases agree with TRBD2. J lost 5 bases, V lost 1 base, and 10 bases had no gene match. CDR3 size: 17 residues. The V gene's germline CDR1 is MGHDK and CDR2 SYGVNS. The CDR3, as DNA: TGTGCCAGCAGTGAATGGGGAGGGAGGGCGAGGACCGGGGAGCTGTTTTTT. Translated, it gives CASSEWGGRARTGELFF.

The chain links TRBV6-5 to TRBJ2-1, with TRBD2 as a possible D gene (6 bases). Deletions cut 4 bases from V and 10 bases from J, with 14 bases between. CDR3 size: 13 residues. Germline CDR1 MNHEY, CDR2 SVGAGI. Here the CDR3 DNA reads TGTGCCAGCAGTTTCTCGGGAGTGGGCGAGCAGTTCTTC. This gives the protein CASSFSGVGEQFF.

The chain uses TRBV14 and TRBJ2-3; TRBD1 aligns across 10 bases. The V gene end was trimmed by 5 bases and the J gene end by 4 bases; junction bases not matched to a gene: 3. Per germline, CDR1 SGHDN and CDR2 FVKESK. The CDR3 is 14 residues long. For the CDR3, the DNA is TGTGCCAGCAGCAAGACAGGGGGCCCAGATACGCAGTATTTT. It encodes CASSKTGGPDTQYF. The complete variable domain, with remaining parts taken from reference TRBV14 and TRBJ2-3, reads EAGVTQFPSHSVIEKGQTVTLRCDPISGHDNLYWYRRVMGKEIKFLLHFVKESKQDESGMPNNRFLAERTGGTYSTLKVQPAELEDSGVYFCASSKTGGPDTQYFGPGTRLTVL.

The chain joins TRBV5-1 to TRBJ2-1; TRBD2 aligns across 8 bases. V lost 4 bases, J lost 6 bases, and 6 bases stayed unmatched. From germline, CDR1 is SGHRS and CDR2 YFSETQ. The CDR3 sequence is 14 residues long. The chain's CDR3 is CASSHGTSVNEQFF. CDR3 DNA: TGCGCCAGCAGCCACGGGACTAGTGTCAATGAGCAGTTCTTC.

This sequence joins TRBV20-1 and TRBJ1-5, with no clear D. The CDR3 extends over 11 amino acids. Trimming took off 3 bases at V and 4 bases at J, with 4 bases between the two ends. CDR1 and CDR2 from the germline V gene are DFQATT and SNEGSKA (reference sequence). This chain's CDR3 is CSARGNQPQHF. CDR3 nucleotides: TGCAGTGCTAGGGGAAATCAGCCCCAGCATTTT.

V and J are TRBV6-7 and TRBJ2-7, with 8 bases identical to TRBD2. TRBV6-7 is designated an ORF whose function remains uncertain. CDR3 length: 16 amino acids. V shed 10 bases, J shed 1 base, and the junction held 15 bases outside the gene matches. CDR3 protein: CATRAGGQHPSYEQYF. DNA for the CDR3: TGTGCCACCAGGGCGGGAGGACAGCACCCTTCCTACGAGCAGTACTTC.

In its sample, this clone was seen once. The chain links TRBV6-5 to TRBJ2-2; D call uncertain. The V gene lost 7 bases and the J gene lost 0 bases, with 9 bases spanning the gap. The CDR3 sequence is 14 residues long. Germline V CDR1 and CDR2: MNHEY, SVGAGI. CDR3 amino acids: CASTVVSNTGELFF. CDR3 bases: TGTGCCAGCACGGTAGTCTCGAACACCGGGGAGCTGTTTTTT.

This rearrangement joins TRBV6-6 to TRBJ2-7, with no clear D. V was cut by 6 bases and J by 3 bases, with 21 bases left in between. The CDR3 consists of 16 residues. The germline gives CDR1 MNHNY, CDR2 SVGAGI (reference sequence). The CDR3, as DNA: TGTGCCAGCAGGGCCCCGGCCTCCGGCCAGATCTACGAGCAGTACTTC. Its protein product is CASRAPASGQIYEQYF.

V is TRBV18 and J is TRBJ1-2, with 9 positions matching TRBD1. Germline V gives CDR1 KGHSH, CDR2 LQKENI. V lost 7 bases to trimming and J lost 2 bases; unmatched junction nucleotides: 5. The CDR3 is 14 amino acids. The CDR3 region is CASFSTGGNYGYTF. The CDR3 DNA reads as TGTGCCAGCTTCTCGACAGGGGGGAACTATGGCTACACCTTC.

This clone showed up just once. This chain uses TRBV5-4 with TRBJ2-7; D is possibly TRBD1 (5 bases). The germline V and J ends were trimmed by 3 bases and 3 bases, with 7 bases remaining between them. The CDR3 length is 12 residues. Per the germline V gene, CDR1 is SGHNT and CDR2 is YYREEE (reference sequence). This chain's CDR3 is CASSYDSYEQYF. The DNA for the CDR3 is TGTGCCAGCAGCTATGACAGCTACGAGCAGTACTTC.

V gene TRBV5-1 combines with J gene TRBJ2-7; D is perhaps TRBD2 (5 bases). The V gene lost 5 bases and the J gene lost 7 bases, with 19 bases spanning the gap. Germline V gene data show CDR1 as SGHRS and CDR2 as YFSETQ. CDR3 length equals 14 residues. CDR3 nucleotide sequence: TGCGCCAGCAGTCGGCTCTACCGGGGTATAGAGCAGTACTTC. Protein sequence: CASSRLYRGIEQYF.

This clone was recorded once. The chain links TRBV5-8 to TRBJ2-2; D is perhaps TRBD1 or TRBD2 (6 bases each). The CDR3 is 15 amino acids. Germline CDR1 reads SGHTS; CDR2 reads YDEGEE. V was shortened by 1 base and J by 6 bases, with 13 bases between the two germline ends. CDR3 nucleotide sequence: TGTGCCAGCAGCTTGTTCCCCCGGGGGCCCGGGGAGCTGTTTTTT. As protein: CASSLFPRGPGELFF.

The chain links TRBV4-1 to TRBJ2-2, with TRBD2 identical over 7 bases. The CDR3 spans 13 residues. The junction had 0 bases not matched to a gene; V was cut back by 3 bases and J by 5 bases. The germline V gene encodes CDR1 MGHRA and CDR2 YSYEKL. In DNA form, the CDR3 reads TGCGCCAGCAGCCAGGGACTAACCGGGGAGCTGTTTTTT. It yields the protein CASSQGLTGELFF.

V is TRBV29-1 and J is TRBJ2-7; the D is unclear. The CDR3 has 16 amino acids. The germline V and J ends were trimmed by 4 bases and 2 bases, with 21 bases remaining between them. Germline CDR1 and CDR2: SQVTM and ANQGSEA. CDR3 in DNA: TGCAGCGTTGTCCTCCCTAGTACCCAAGATACCTACGAGCAGTACTTC. Amino acid sequence: CSVVLPSTQDTYEQYF.

V usage is TRBV5-1 and J usage is TRBJ2-7, with D unclear. CDR1 is SGHRS and CDR2 is YFSETQ in the germline V gene. The CDR3 has 13 residues. V was clipped by 4 bases and J by 3 bases, with 11 bases between them. CDR3 DNA: TGCGCCAGCAGCCGTGGTCAATTCTACGAGCAGTACTTC. Residues: CASSRGQFYEQYF.

This clone showed up just a few times. The chain uses TRBV20-1 and TRBJ1-2; weak D call: TRBD1 (6 bases). This CDR3 comprises 11 residues. The V gene lost 5 bases and the J gene lost 8 bases, with 12 bases spanning the gap. Germline V CDR1 and CDR2: DFQATT, SNEGSKA (reference sequence). CDR3 coding DNA: TGCAGTGCTGTAACAGGGATAGGCTACACCTTC. It yields the protein CSAVTGIGYTF.